Listed below are T cell receptor beta chains from one sample, sequenced in a study of T-cell memory formation after mild COVID-19. In TCRdb, the 5' RACE reads were re-called with MiXCR into one record per CDR3 protein. Of hundreds of thousands of distinct CDR3 sequences listed, about 16% were seen once; the top ten hold approximately 20%. The source material was PBMCs or a T cell subset sorted from them (not recorded which). The receptor set was obtained from a young man who had mild COVID-19 (a few samples of this study predate the infection). Cell type and time point are not known. The CDR3 runs from the conserved cysteine through the conserved F or W. D genes are given only for firm matches. Clone sizes are given selectively: once, few, many, or a class where the clone is expanded.

clone_size	v_call	d_call	j_call	cdr3_nt	cdr3_aa
few	TRBV14	NA	TRBJ2-7	TGTGCCAGCAGCCAGGGGGATTACGAGCAGTACTTC	CASSQGDYEQYF
many	TRBV20-1	TRBD2	TRBJ2-1	TGCAGTGCTAGGGGACTAGCGGGGGGGCGATTCTTC	CSARGLAGGRFF
few	TRBV29-1	NA	TRBJ1-3	TGCAGCGTTGAGATCACGGGGGGAAACACCATATATTTT	CSVEITGGNTIYF
NA	TRBV28	NA	TRBJ1-4	TGTGCCAGCAGTTCCCCTCTTGGAAAACTGTTTTTT	CASSSPLGKLFF
few	TRBV6-5	NA	TRBJ2-5	TGTGCCAGCCAGGGCCGGGAAGGGACCCAGTACTTC	CASQGREGTQYF
NA	TRBV11-2	TRBD1	TRBJ2-1	TGTGCCAGCAGCCGTATCTCGGGACAGGGGTTGAATGAGCAGTTCTTC	CASSRISGQGLNEQFF
few	TRBV27	NA	TRBJ1-2	TGTGCCAGCAGTTTACTGGGGGGCGAGGGCTACACCTTC	CASSLLGGEGYTF
NA	TRBV6-4	TRBD1	TRBJ1-2	TGTGCCAGCAGTGTCGGGACAGGGGGAGACTATGGCTACACCTTC	CASSVGTGGDYGYTF
NA	TRBV25-1	NA	TRBJ1-4	TGTGCCAGCAGTGAATCCCGCCCCTATAGTAGTCTGTTTTTT	CASSESRPYSSLFF
NA	TRBV6-2/TRBV6-3	NA	TRBJ2-7	TGTGCCAGCAGTTACGAGGCTTCCTACGAGCAGTACTTC	CASSYEASYEQYF
NA	TRBV7-8	NA	TRBJ1-4	TGTGCCAGCAGCCCCAGGCGAGACGGAAAACTGTTTTTT	CASSPRRDGKLFF
many	TRBV28	NA	TRBJ2-5	TGTGCCAGCAGTTTATGGGAAGAGCAAGAGACCCAGTACTTC	CASSLWEEQETQYF